These T cell receptor beta chains were read from a single sample in a study of T-cell reconstitution after alpha-beta-depleted transplantation in children. TCRdb fed the PCR reads into MiXCR, producing one record per CDR3 protein. The sample yields 300,000 or so distinct CDR3 sequences, 9.5% to 10% seen once. The sample consisted of PBMCs from the stem cell graft donor, taken from the stem cell graft. The source of these receptors is a human donor who donated a stem cell graft to a child with SCID. The CDR3 runs from the conserved cysteine through the conserved F or W. Size is omitted from some rows. Given values are once, few, many or a class for expanded clones.

clone_size: many; v_call: TRBV5-1; j_call: TRBJ2-1; cdr3_aa: CASSLGGTGAYNEQFF
clone_size: NA; v_call: TRBV20-1; j_call: TRBJ2-1; cdr3_aa: CSAGTSGSNNEQFF
clone_size: NA; v_call: TRBV7-9; j_call: TRBJ2-3; cdr3_aa: CASSSSGLAGTDTQYF
clone_size: few; v_call: TRBV6-5; j_call: TRBJ1-1; cdr3_aa: CASSYPSLNTEAFF
clone_size: few; v_call: TRBV3-1; j_call: TRBJ2-7; cdr3_aa: CASSQERASGASYSYEQYF
clone_size: few; v_call: TRBV7-3; j_call: TRBJ2-5; cdr3_aa: CASSLLTGGTQYF
clone_size: few; v_call: TRBV12-3/TRBV12-4; j_call: TRBJ1-5; cdr3_aa: CASSLRGPSNQPQHF
clone_size: NA; v_call: TRBV6-4; j_call: TRBJ2-2; cdr3_aa: CASSHLQGTGELFF
clone_size: few; v_call: TRBV5-6; j_call: TRBJ2-7; cdr3_aa: CASSPIGYSYEQYF
clone_size: many; v_call: TRBV20-1; j_call: TRBJ1-2; cdr3_aa: CSASSGYTF
clone_size: NA; v_call: TRBV20-1; j_call: TRBJ2-2; cdr3_aa: CSFGTGAGTGELFF
clone_size: NA; v_call: TRBV19; j_call: TRBJ2-7; cdr3_aa: CASSMGTREQYF
clone_size: many; v_call: TRBV20-1; j_call: TRBJ2-7; cdr3_aa: CSASSVTGRDEQYF
clone_size: many; v_call: TRBV11-2; j_call: TRBJ1-5; cdr3_aa: CASSSQGGQPQHF
clone_size: many; v_call: TRBV29-1; j_call: TRBJ1-5; cdr3_aa: CSVGQSSNQPQHF
clone_size: NA; v_call: TRBV20-1; j_call: TRBJ2-1; cdr3_aa: CSAGYSGGAWDEQFF
clone_size: few; v_call: TRBV7-9; j_call: TRBJ2-7; cdr3_aa: CASSPKGGGSYEQYF
clone_size: many; v_call: TRBV10-3; j_call: TRBJ2-5; cdr3_aa: CAISESAGKETQYF
clone_size: many; v_call: TRBV3-1; j_call: TRBJ2-1; cdr3_aa: CASTNAGGSYNEQFF
clone_size: few; v_call: TRBV10-3; j_call: TRBJ1-1; cdr3_aa: CATNQLESNTEAFF
clone_size: NA; v_call: TRBV11-2; j_call: TRBJ2-2; cdr3_aa: CASSSPLGGGELFF
clone_size: NA; v_call: TRBV20-1; j_call: TRBJ2-1; cdr3_aa: CSARIPGRGSYNEQFF
clone_size: NA; v_call: TRBV11-2; j_call: TRBJ2-6; cdr3_aa: CASSPGGGKSSGANVLTF
clone_size: NA; v_call: TRBV12-3/TRBV12-4; j_call: TRBJ2-1; cdr3_aa: CASSNESGGAMNEQFF
clone_size: few; v_call: TRBV7-2; j_call: TRBJ2-7; cdr3_aa: CASSLVPAGFGEQYF
clone_size: many; v_call: TRBV5-5; j_call: TRBJ2-7; cdr3_aa: CASSLIGEQYF
clone_size: few; v_call: TRBV6-5; j_call: TRBJ1-6; cdr3_aa: CASSYAVNSPLHF
clone_size: many; v_call: TRBV5-1; j_call: TRBJ2-2; cdr3_aa: CASSFVTANTGELFF
clone_size: few; v_call: TRBV20-1; j_call: TRBJ2-5; cdr3_aa: CSAPLAGGLAETQYF
clone_size: NA; v_call: TRBV5-5; j_call: TRBJ2-7; cdr3_aa: CAISPGPSSYEQYF
clone_size: few; v_call: TRBV3-1; j_call: TRBJ2-5; cdr3_aa: CASSQTAGVKTQYF
clone_size: NA; v_call: TRBV7-9; j_call: TRBJ2-5; cdr3_aa: CASRNTGRDGETQYF
clone_size: NA; v_call: TRBV9; j_call: TRBJ1-1; cdr3_aa: CASSVDQGPTGAFF
clone_size: many; v_call: TRBV4-2; j_call: TRBJ1-1; cdr3_aa: CASSQITGTLNTEAFF
clone_size: NA; v_call: TRBV6-1; j_call: TRBJ2-5; cdr3_aa: CASSRTSGGSQETQYF
clone_size: NA; v_call: TRBV7-8; j_call: TRBJ2-1; cdr3_aa: CASGPGPYNEQFF
clone_size: NA; v_call: TRBV7-9; j_call: TRBJ1-3; cdr3_aa: CASGDSEAGNTIYF
clone_size: NA; v_call: TRBV7-8; j_call: TRBJ1-1; cdr3_aa: CASSTIRSGGTEAFF
clone_size: few; v_call: TRBV19; j_call: TRBJ1-3; cdr3_aa: CASSIDGTSGNTIYF
clone_size: NA; v_call: TRBV25-1; j_call: TRBJ1-2; cdr3_aa: CASTSGDGYTF
clone_size: NA; v_call: TRBV10-3; j_call: TRBJ2-5; cdr3_aa: CATLNSGQGASTQYF
clone_size: few; v_call: TRBV10-2; j_call: TRBJ1-2; cdr3_aa: CASSFRTGEGYTF
clone_size: NA; v_call: TRBV2; j_call: TRBJ2-7; cdr3_aa: CASSYTTTGGGEQYF
clone_size: NA; v_call: TRBV10-3; j_call: TRBJ1-1; cdr3_aa: CAISDLTRGGTEAFF
clone_size: NA; v_call: TRBV6-2/TRBV6-3; j_call: TRBJ2-7; cdr3_aa: CASGMNEQYF
clone_size: few; v_call: TRBV7-3; j_call: TRBJ2-5; cdr3_aa: CASSLAALETQYF
clone_size: many; v_call: TRBV6-5; j_call: TRBJ2-7; cdr3_aa: CASSYSAGFYEQYF
clone_size: few; v_call: TRBV7-2; j_call: TRBJ2-2; cdr3_aa: CASSWTSNGELFF
clone_size: few; v_call: TRBV4-1; j_call: TRBJ2-5; cdr3_aa: CASSHDGLAEETQYF
clone_size: NA; v_call: TRBV10-2; j_call: TRBJ2-1; cdr3_aa: CASKASVSYNEQFF
clone_size: NA; v_call: TRBV2; j_call: TRBJ2-2; cdr3_aa: CASSGRKWSGLAYGELFF
clone_size: NA; v_call: TRBV7-9; j_call: TRBJ2-4; cdr3_aa: CASSLGGLAKNIQYF
clone_size: NA; v_call: TRBV12-3/TRBV12-4; j_call: TRBJ2-7; cdr3_aa: CASRAGGADYEQYF
clone_size: NA; v_call: TRBV5-1; j_call: TRBJ2-3; cdr3_aa: CASSLVFGTDTQYF
clone_size: NA; v_call: TRBV20-1; j_call: TRBJ1-3; cdr3_aa: CSAREFGSSGNTIYF
clone_size: few; v_call: TRBV20-1; j_call: TRBJ1-5; cdr3_aa: CSASPRGGVNQPQHF
clone_size: NA; v_call: TRBV20-1; j_call: TRBJ2-3; cdr3_aa: CSARVDGQGAVWADTQYF
clone_size: few; v_call: TRBV2; j_call: TRBJ1-1; cdr3_aa: CASPSYTEAFF
clone_size: few; v_call: TRBV27; j_call: TRBJ1-1; cdr3_aa: CASFFLGGTEAFF